The sequence of this TCR beta chain was determined in a study of PD-1 blockade in mismatch repair-deficient tumors. Study background: Patients had about 13 mismatch repair-deficient cancer types and were previously treated and progressing.

Method: immunoSEQ multiplex PCR; TCRdb's copy keeps in-frame clones and lacks some. The sample lists fewer than 100,000 clones; over 70% were seen once. Germline assignment: CDR1 MNHEY and CDR2 SVGAGI. CDR3 size: 14 residues. The chain couples TRBV6-5 to TRBJ2-5; a weak D match, TRBD2 (5 bases). The J call is in doubt because the DNA end fits TRBJ2-7 better. The sample was peripheral blood, taken 12 weeks after starting pembrolizumab. The sequence derives from an adult with mismatch repair-deficient cancer. CDR3 region: CASSPARGSYEQYF. CDR3 bases: TGTGCCAGCAGCCCCGCCCGGGGATCCTACGAGCAGTACTTC.